This is a list of T cell receptor beta chains from one sample in a study of T cells in Graves' hyperthyroidism and ophthalmopathy. TCRdb analysed the multiplex PCR reads with MiXCR anew, one entry per CDR3 protein. This table holds about 720,000 distinct CDR3 sequences, around 19% found once. Sequenced: blood. These receptors all come from a woman aged 50 to 60 with Graves' hyperthyroidism that later progressed to Graves' ophthalmopathy. Each CDR3 is given with its conserved first and last residue. The D gene is left open where the match is weak. Rows may omit the clone size; those that give it use once, few, many or a size class.

many | TRBJ1-2 | TRBV12-3/TRBV12-4 | TRBD1 | TGTGCCAGCATCGGACAGGGGAACTATGGCTACACCTTC | CASIGQGNYGYTF
- | TRBJ2-7 | TRBV12-3/TRBV12-4 | TRBD1 | TGTGCCAGCAGTTTAACCTCCGGGACAGGGGGTTTATACGAGCAGTACTTC | CASSLTSGTGGLYEQYF
- | TRBJ2-3 | TRBV27 | TRBD2 | TGTGCCAGCAGTTTACGTTCAGCGGCAGCGGGGGGCGCAGATACGCAGTATTTT | CASSLRSAAAGGADTQYF
- | TRBJ2-7 | TRBV4-3 | - | TGCGCCAGCAGCCAAGACCCGGGGGCCCTAGCCTACGAGCAGTACTTC | CASSQDPGALAYEQYF
many | TRBJ2-4 | TRBV30 | - | TGTGCCTGGACCGGTCTCGACAAAAACATTCAGTACTTC | CAWTGLDKNIQYF
- | TRBJ1-1 | TRBV7-9 | TRBD1 | TGTGCCAGCAGCCGTTCAGGGGGCTCCACTGAAGCTTTCTTT | CASSRSGGSTEAFF
- | TRBJ1-2 | TRBV2 | TRBD1 | TGTGCCAGCGACAGGGAATCAATCTACACCTTC | CASDRESIYTF
few | TRBJ1-2 | TRBV7-2 | - | TGTGCCAGCAGCCCCCGAGGTACGGCCTATGGCTACACCTTC | CASSPRGTAYGYTF
many | TRBJ1-5 | TRBV2 | - | TGTGCCAGCAGAGGCTTTACAGGGACCCAATGGGCCCAGCATTTT | CASRGFTGTQWAQHF
many | TRBJ1-1 | TRBV7-8 | - | TGTGCCAGCAGCTCACCCGCTGGGGTTCGCGCTGAAGCTTTCTTT | CASSSPAGVRAEAFF
few | TRBJ2-7 | TRBV6-1 | - | TGTGCCAGCAACGACAGGTTAAACTACGAGCAGTACTTC | CASNDRLNYEQYF
few | TRBJ2-3 | TRBV10-3 | TRBD2 | TGTGCCATCACACCGGGACTAGCGGGGGGCACAGATACGCAGTATTTT | CAITPGLAGGTDTQYF
- | TRBJ2-1 | TRBV6-2/TRBV6-3 | - | TGTGCCAGCAGGTCCGACGAGGACAGCGAGTTCTTC | CASRSDEDSEFF
- | TRBJ1-6 | TRBV11-2 | - | TGTGCCAGCAGCTTGACGGGGTCGGGGGCCTTGAGCTCCTATAATTCACCCCTCCACTTT | CASSLTGSGALSSYNSPLHF
- | TRBJ1-5 | TRBV6-2/TRBV6-3 | TRBD1 | TGTGCCAGCAGTGGGACAGGGGGAGGTAGTCAGCCCCAGCATTTT | CASSGTGGGSQPQHF
few | TRBJ2-1 | TRBV3-1 | - | TGTGCCAGCAGCCAAGAGAGCAGGGGGACTCCAGCGATCTCCTACAATGAGCAGTTCTTC | CASSQESRGTPAISYNEQFF
- | TRBJ2-1 | TRBV19 | - | TGTGCCAGTAGTAAGGCCTACAATGAGCAGTTCTTC | CASSKAYNEQFF
few | TRBJ1-5 | TRBV27 | - | TGTGCCAGCAGTTTTCTGGGTAACAATCAGCCCCAGCATTTT | CASSFLGNNQPQHF
- | TRBJ2-2 | TRBV5-1 | - | TGCGCCAGCAGCTTGGGTCAAAGGGGAACCGGGGAGCTGTTTTTT | CASSLGQRGTGELFF
many | TRBJ1-6 | TRBV6-1 | - | TGTGCCAGCAGGGACGTGTGGAATTCACCCCTCCACTTT | CASRDVWNSPLHF
- | TRBJ2-2 | TRBV9 | TRBD2 | TGTGCCAGCAGCGGCCTAGCGGGGGGGCCGGCGAACACCGGGGAGCTGTTTTTT | CASSGLAGGPANTGELFF
- | TRBJ1-5 | TRBV10-3 | - | TGTGCCACCAGGGGTAGCAATCAGCCCCAGCATTTT | CATRGSNQPQHF
few | TRBJ1-2 | TRBV19 | TRBD1 | TGTGCCAGTAGCTCCCGGGACAGGGAGTTTTATGGCTACACCTTC | CASSSRDREFYGYTF
many | TRBJ1-1 | TRBV2 | - | TGTGCCAGCAGTGCCAGACAGTTGAACACTGAAGCTTTCTTT | CASSARQLNTEAFF
- | TRBJ2-3 | TRBV5-8 | - | TGTGCCAGCAGCTTGGGTCTTGGGTCTGATGCAGATACGCAGTATTTT | CASSLGLGSDADTQYF
- | TRBJ2-1 | TRBV25-1 | TRBD2 | TGTGCCAGCAGTGATCTAGCGGGGGGGGGGTACAATGAGCAGTTCTTC | CASSDLAGGGYNEQFF
- | TRBJ2-2 | TRBV27 | TRBD2 | TGTGCCAGCAGTCCCCTTAGCGGGGGGGAGGTCGGGGAGCTGTTTTTT | CASSPLSGGEVGELFF
- | TRBJ2-5 | TRBV19 | - | TGTGCCAGTATCGGGGCTGGGGGTCTGGAGACCCAGTACTTC | CASIGAGGLETQYF
- | TRBJ2-2 | TRBV2 | TRBD2 | TGTGCCAGCAACCCACTAGCGGGGGGGCCGGTCGGGGAGCTGTTTTTT | CASNPLAGGPVGELFF
few | TRBJ2-2 | TRBV28 | TRBD2 | TGTGCCAGCAGTTTAGCCGCGGGGGGGGTTTTCGACACCGGGGAGCTGTTTTTT | CASSLAAGGVFDTGELFF
once | TRBJ1-1 | TRBV14 | - | TGTGCCAGCAGCCAAGTTGGGGGCGGGTATGAAGCTTTCTTT | CASSQVGGGYEAFF
few | TRBJ1-5 | TRBV15 | - | TGTGCCACCAGCCTGCCTGGACAAAATAGCAATCAGCCCCAGCATTTT | CATSLPGQNSNQPQHF
few | TRBJ2-7 | TRBV11-2 | TRBD1 | TGTGCCAGCAGCTTAGCGCAGGGGGACTACGAGCAGTACTTC | CASSLAQGDYEQYF
few | TRBJ1-4 | TRBV4-1 | - | TGCGCCAGCAGCGTACAGGGAGGTGAGGAAAAACTGTTTTTT | CASSVQGGEEKLFF
many | TRBJ2-7 | TRBV6-1 | TRBD1 | TGTGCCAGCAGTCCCGGGACAGGGCGCTACGAGCAGTACTTC | CASSPGTGRYEQYF
- | TRBJ2-1 | TRBV10-2 | TRBD2 | TGCGCCAGCACCGGACTAGCGGAGCACTACAATGAGCAGTTCTTC | CASTGLAEHYNEQFF
many | TRBJ1-1 | TRBV18 | - | TGTGCCAGCTCACCGCGCACAGACACTGAAGCTTTCTTT | CASSPRTDTEAFF
many | TRBJ1-4 | TRBV19 | - | TGTGCCACCAGGTTGGCAACTAATGAAAAACTGTTTTTT | CATRLATNEKLFF
few | TRBJ2-1 | TRBV20-1 | TRBD2 | TGCAGTGCACCACTAGCGGGGGGCGCCTCGATCTCCTACAATGAGCAGTTCTTC | CSAPLAGGASISYNEQFF
- | TRBJ1-2 | TRBV6-1 | - | TGTGCCAGCAGCCCAGGGACTCCCACGACGTCGTTCAGCGGTCCTAACTATGGCTACACCTTC | CASSPGTPTTSFSGPNYGYTF
few | TRBJ1-1 | TRBV9 | TRBD1 | TGTGCCAGCAGCCCAATACAGGGACAGTTGACTGAAGCTTTCTTT | CASSPIQGQLTEAFF
- | TRBJ2-7 | TRBV6-1 | - | TGTGCCAGCAGCGGGCCACAGAACTACGAGCAGTACTTC | CASSGPQNYEQYF
many | TRBJ1-1 | TRBV6-1 | - | TGTGCCAGCACAAGGACACTTACGAACACTGAAGCTTTCTTT | CASTRTLTNTEAFF
few | TRBJ2-2 | TRBV5-1 | - | TGTGCCAGCGGGCCCGACACCGGGGAGCTGTTTTTT | CASGPDTGELFF
- | TRBJ1-3 | TRBV20-1 | - | TGCAGTGCTAGTGCCTTCTCTGGAAACACCATATATTTT | CSASAFSGNTIYF
many | TRBJ1-5 | TRBV2 | TRBD1 | TGTGCCAGCAGTTGGGACAGGGCCCTAGGTCAGCCCCAGCATTTT | CASSWDRALGQPQHF
many | TRBJ1-1 | TRBV5-8 | - | TGTGCCAGCAGCCTTACACGGAGGACTGAAGCTTTCTTT | CASSLTRRTEAFF
- | TRBJ2-1 | TRBV6-2/TRBV6-3 | - | TGTGCCAGCAAAAAGATGGGACCCCTCTCCTACAATGAGCAGTTCTTC | CASKKMGPLSYNEQFF
many | TRBJ2-5 | TRBV7-8 | - | TGTGCCAGCAGCTTATATCGAGTTCTCCAAGAGACCCAGTACTTC | CASSLYRVLQETQYF
- | TRBJ1-5 | TRBV12-3/TRBV12-4 | - | TGTGCCAGCAGTTCGAGAAGACAGCCCAATTCCAATCAGCCCCAGCATTTT | CASSSRRQPNSNQPQHF
many | TRBJ1-1 | TRBV13 | - | TGTGCCAGCAGCTTATTCCCTACTGAAGCTTTCTTT | CASSLFPTEAFF
many | TRBJ1-1 | TRBV9 | - | TGTGCCAGCAGCGTAGACGTCAGCACTGAAGCTTTCTTT | CASSVDVSTEAFF
- | TRBJ1-2 | TRBV7-2 | - | TGTGCCAGCAGCTTAGGGTACAGTCGCCGGCGAGCTAACTATGGCTACACCTTC | CASSLGYSRRRANYGYTF
many | TRBJ1-5 | TRBV20-1 | - | TGCAGTGCTGAAATCCACGGGACCGTCCTCGATCAGCCCCAGCATTTT | CSAEIHGTVLDQPQHF